This TCR beta chain was obtained from a study of cytomegalovirus exposure and HLA in healthy donors. Study conclusions and caveats: According to an earlier analysis, most TCR beta V segments yielded productive rearrangements about 87% or about 30% of the time. There were around 160 TCR beta chains listed as cytomegalovirus-associated. HLA alleles showed associations with 15,000 to 20,000 TCR beta sequences in a later analysis, at a 0.05 false discovery rate. Analysis performed later showed TCR beta chains linked to HLA being more clonally expanded than equally common others.

Use of 60 Vbeta and 13 Jbeta primers characterized the PCR. Method: immunoSEQ multiplex PCR; TCRdb's copy keeps in-frame clones and lacks some. The sample records some 120,000 clones, 70% to 80% being singletons. About this clone itself: The antigen remains unidentified.

V was cut by 2 bases and J by 1 base, with 8 bases left in between. The length of the CDR3 is 14 residues. Looked up from germline, CDR1 is SGHTA and CDR2 is FQGNSA. This chain joins TRBV7-2 and TRBJ1-1; maybe TRBD1 (6 bases). The sample was PBMCs. The origin of this receptor is a middle-aged woman in good health and CMV-seropositive. CDR3 loop: CASSLQGGNTEAFF. The CDR3 DNA is TGTGCCAGCAGCTTACAAGGGGGGAACACTGAAGCTTTCTTT.